This T cell receptor (beta chain) comes out of a study of blood T cells in healthy people across ages. Whole-study findings and limits: Expanded clonotype shifts may have been confounded, as the donors had an unknown CMV status. Researchers judged that diversity estimates from one million T cells fell short of true values.

The use of a sample-barcoded 5' primer and a J-beta primer mix characterized a second PCR of 7 to 11 cycles. TCRdb processed the 5' RACE reads anew with MiXCR; each CDR3 protein has one entry. The table shows 700,000 or so distinct CDR3 sequences, with 22% occurring only once. V was clipped by 4 bases and J by 3 bases; unmatched bases: 6. The germline CDR1 and CDR2 sequences are SGHRS and YFSETQ. CDR3 length equals 15 residues. This clonotype was counted only a few times. Its cognate antigen is unknown. The sequence was collected from a man aged 65-85 years in good health. Sequencing was carried out using blood. V usage is TRBV5-1 and J usage is TRBJ2-3; TRBD2 matches 9 bases. The CDR3 DNA reads as TGCGCCAGCAGCCCCGGGACTAGCTGGACAGATACGCAGTATTTT. It specifies CASSPGTSWTDTQYF.